This entry lists 19 T cell receptor beta chains sequenced from one sample in a study of blood T cell repertoires in COVID-19. Assay used: immunoSEQ multiplex PCR; TCRdb lists only in-frame clones, some missing. In the table there are about 150,000 clones, 78% of which are singletons. Sample: PBMCs or T cells enriched from blood (not recorded which). The receptors were gathered from a woman aged 50 to 65 who had recovered from COVID-19.

This chain links TRBV7-8 with TRBJ2-4; 10 nucleotides match TRBD1. Germline assignment: CDR1 SGHVS and CDR2 FQNEAQ. This CDR3 contains 15 residues. The J segment lost 9 bases and the V segment lost 5 bases, leaving 10 bases of the junction unmatched. CDR3 sequence reads: CASSAPTGGEGIQYF. CDR3 coding DNA: TGTGCCAGCAGCGCTCCGACAGGGGGCGAAGGCATTCAGTACTTC. Full variable domain (remainder filled in from reference TRBV7-8 and TRBJ2-4): GAGVSQSPRYKVAKRGQDVALRCDPISGHVSLFWYQQALGQGPEFLTYFQNEAQLDKSGLPSDRFFAERPEGSVSTLKIQRTQQEDSAVYLCASSAPTGGEGIQYFGAGTRLSVL.

This clone was counted only a few times. The chain recombines TRBV6-1 with TRBJ1-2; weak D call: TRBD1 (5 bases). The V gene's germline CDR1 is MNHNS and CDR2 SASEGT. With 1 base removed from V and 8 bases from J, the gap between germline ends came to 17 bases. The CDR3 spans 15 residues. The CDR3 DNA reads TGTGCCAGCAGTGAAGTGGAGGGGCTTGGGTACGGCTACACCTTC. Its protein product is CASSEVEGLGYGYTF.

This sequence joins TRBV9 and TRBJ2-5; possibly TRBD2 for D (6 bases). The CDR3 sequence is 18 residues long. CDR1 is SGDLS and CDR2 is YYNGEE in the germline V gene. With 0 bases removed from V and 4 bases from J, the gap between germline ends came to 22 bases. DNA for the CDR3: TGTGCCAGCAGCGTAGCCCCCGGGGGAGGTGGGAGTGGAGAGACCCAGTACTTC. The encoded protein is CASSVAPGGGGSGETQYF.

The chain is built from TRBV28 and TRBJ1-1; 7 bases map to TRBD1. J gave up 2 bases and V 8 bases, and 11 bases lay outside the gene matches. Per germline, CDR1 MDHEN and CDR2 SYDVKM. The CDR3 loop spans 15 amino acids. CDR3 DNA: TGTGCCAGCCCCCCAAGTGGGACAGCCAACACTGAAGCTTTCTTT. Translation: CASPPSGTANTEAFF.

This chain uses TRBV5-1 with TRBJ2-1; no clear D. The CDR3 runs 14 residues. Germline loops: CDR1 SGHRS, CDR2 YFSETQ. The V gene lost 0 bases and the J gene lost 9 bases, with 13 bases spanning the gap. CDR3 DNA sequence: TGCGCCAGCAGCTTGGTGGCCCTCGACACTGAGCAGTTCTTC. Translation gives CASSLVALDTEQFF.

The V gene is TRBV6-5, the J gene TRBJ1-1; maybe TRBD1 (5 bases). Trimming shortened V by 6 bases and J by 10 bases, and 21 bases separated the two germline ends. This CDR3 has 14 amino acids. Germline V gene data show CDR1 as MNHEY and CDR2 as SVGAGI. Here the CDR3 DNA reads TGTGCCAGCAGGGACCCCTGGGGCCCTTCGGCAGCTTTCTTT. This gives the protein CASRDPWGPSAAFF.

This clone was counted between two and nine times. This chain connects TRBV2 to TRBJ1-1, with D maybe TRBD1 (6 bases). The CDR3 runs 12 residues. V was shortened by 4 bases and J by 10 bases, with 13 bases between the two germline ends. Germline assignment: CDR1 SNHLY and CDR2 FYNNEI. Written as DNA, the CDR3 is TGTGCCAGCAGTGGGATACAGGGACGAGCTTTCTTT. Its protein product is CASSGIQGRAFF.

The chain is built from TRBV5-4 and TRBJ1-1; 8 positions match TRBD1. The length of the CDR3 is 15 residues. Germline CDR1 reads SGHNT; CDR2 reads YYREEE (reference sequence). J gave up 7 bases and V 5 bases, and 13 bases lay outside the gene matches. Here the CDR3 reads CASSMARTGFSEAFF. CDR3 coding DNA: TGTGCCAGCAGTATGGCCAGGACAGGGTTCAGTGAAGCTTTCTTT.

The V call is TRBV20-1, the J call TRBJ2-2; TRBD2 matches 11 bases. Germline V gene lookup returns CDR1 DFQATT and CDR2 SNEGSKA (reference sequence). V gave up 3 bases and J gave up 2 bases; unmatched junction bases: 2. CDR3 size: 15 residues. The CDR3 bases are TGCAGTGCTAGTCTAGCGGGGGGCAACACCGGGGAGCTGTTTTTT. It specifies CSASLAGGNTGELFF.

This rearrangement joins TRBV6-4 to TRBJ1-1; possibly TRBD1 for D (5 bases). The CDR3 runs to 13 residues. CDR1 MRHNA and CDR2 SNTAGT come from the germline V gene. V lost 10 bases, J lost 5 bases, and 17 bases lay in between. CDR3 protein: CATLKTDLTEAFF. CDR3 bases: TGTGCCACCTTAAAGACAGATCTGACTGAAGCTTTCTTT.

The chain employs TRBV12-3 or TRBV12-4 and TRBJ1-6, with no clear D. The V end was cut by 2 bases, the J end by 10 bases, with 9 bases between. The CDR3 length is 13 residues. CDR3 region: CASSLRSVSPLHF. DNA for the CDR3: TGTGCCAGCAGTTTACGATCGGTATCACCCCTCCACTTT.

This rearrangement joins TRBV9 to TRBJ2-3, with D maybe TRBD1 (6 bases). Trimming removed 0 bases at V and 1 base at J, with 12 bases between. The CDR3 spans 16 residues. Germline assignment: CDR1 SGDLS and CDR2 YYNGEE. The CDR3 reads CASSVAPPGGTDTQYF. DNA for the CDR3: TGTGCCAGCAGCGTAGCCCCCCCAGGGGGCACAGATACGCAGTATTTT.

The chain recombines TRBV28 with TRBJ2-1, with TRBD2 identical over 11 bases. Germline V gene sequence: CDR1 MDHEN, CDR2 SYDVKM. V lost 6 bases, J lost 6 bases, and 7 bases stayed unmatched. The CDR3 spans 15 residues. The DNA for the CDR3 is TGTGCCAGCAGATCGGGACTAGCGGCATTCAATGAGCAGTTCTTC. It yields the protein CASRSGLAAFNEQFF.

J is TRBJ2-1 and V is TRBV5-1; 7 positions match TRBD2. The CDR3 loop spans 15 amino acids. V was clipped by 4 bases and J by 7 bases; unmatched bases: 11. Per the germline V gene, CDR1 is SGHRS and CDR2 is YFSETQ. The CDR3 sequence is CASSTGTTFWNEQFF. CDR3 bases: TGCGCCAGCAGCACCGGGACTACCTTCTGGAATGAGCAGTTCTTC.

V usage is TRBV7-9 and J usage is TRBJ1-4; possibly TRBD1 for D (6 bases). The germline CDR1 and CDR2 sequences are SEHNR and FQNEAQ (reference sequence). CDR3 size: 15 residues. The V end was cut by 5 bases, the J end by 8 bases, with 18 bases between. CDR3 nucleotides: TGTGCCAGCAGCCCCGAAAAGGGGGTTCGCGAAAAACTGTTTTTT. Its translation is CASSPEKGVREKLFF.

CDR3 in DNA: TGCAGCGTTCAGACAGGGGGCAAGGGTCGAGAGACCCAGTACTTC. Its protein is CSVQTGGKGRETQYF. The chain combines TRBV29-1 with TRBJ2-5, with TRBD1 identical over 10 bases. V shed 5 bases, J shed 4 bases, and the junction held 10 bases outside the gene matches. CDR1 is SQVTM, CDR2 ANQGSEA, per germline. CDR3 size: 15 residues.

This chain joins TRBV24-1 and TRBJ1-2; D might be TRBD1 (5 bases). This CDR3 is 13 amino acids long. V was cut by 4 bases and J by 6 bases, with 11 bases left in between. Germline CDR1 and CDR2: KGHDR and SFDVKD. This CDR3 is CATSDSGLDGYTF. The CDR3 DNA reads as TGTGCCACCAGTGACTCGGGACTGGATGGCTACACCTTC.

The V gene is TRBV6-5, the J gene TRBJ2-2; D is unresolved. This CDR3 has 14 amino acids. V shed 2 bases and J shed 1 base, with 5 bases lying between them. Per the germline V gene, CDR1 is MNHEY and CDR2 is SVGAGI. CDR3: CASSYRENTGELFF. DNA for the CDR3: TGTGCCAGCAGTTACCGAGAGAACACCGGGGAGCTGTTTTTT.

The chain recombines TRBV6-5 with TRBJ2-7, with TRBD2 identical over 10 bases. The CDR3 is 16 residues long. The germline gives CDR1 MNHEY, CDR2 SVGAGI. Trimming at V came to 4 bases and at J to 5 bases, leaving 11 bases not matched to a gene. The CDR3 spells CASSSSGGYSTHEQYF. In DNA form, the CDR3 reads TGTGCCAGCAGTTCTAGCGGGGGCTACTCAACCCACGAGCAGTACTTC.